This TCR beta chain is from a study of CD8 T cells in Susac syndrome. This CDR3 spans 11 amino acids. V was trimmed by 5 bases and J by 9 bases, leaving 8 bases between them. CDR1 and CDR2 from the germline V gene are MNHEY and SMNVEV (reference sequence). CD8+ and CD4+ blood T cells underwent TCR beta sequencing. Reverse transcription used roughly 0.45 to 1 ug RNA and random hexamers. Coverage of TCR beta CDR3 amplification by immunoSEQ multiplex PCR extended to 54 Vbeta and 13 Jbeta. A single record per CDR3 protein comes from TCRdb applying MiXCR to the immunoSEQ multiplex PCR reads. The data contain around 150,000 distinct CDR3 sequences, around 95% of them seen just once; the ten biggest clones take up about 0.18%.

The chain is built from TRBV27 and TRBJ2-1; unclear D gene. Sequencing input: CD8+ T cells from PBMCs. This clonotype originated in a human donor with Susac syndrome. CDR3 in amino acids: CASSNGGEQFF. CDR3 sequence (DNA): TGTGCCAGCAGTAACGGTGGTGAGCAGTTCTTC.